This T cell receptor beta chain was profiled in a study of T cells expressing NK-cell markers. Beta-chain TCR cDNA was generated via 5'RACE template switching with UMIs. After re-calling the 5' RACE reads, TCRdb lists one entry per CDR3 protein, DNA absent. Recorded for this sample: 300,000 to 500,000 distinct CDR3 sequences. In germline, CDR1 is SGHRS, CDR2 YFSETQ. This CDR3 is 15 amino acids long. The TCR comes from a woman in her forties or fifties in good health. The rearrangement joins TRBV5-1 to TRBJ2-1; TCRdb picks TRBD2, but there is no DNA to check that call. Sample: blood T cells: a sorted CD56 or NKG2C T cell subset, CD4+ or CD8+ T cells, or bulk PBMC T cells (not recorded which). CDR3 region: CASSPSTSGYNEQFF.